What follows are 21 T cell receptor beta chains derived from one specimen sequenced in a study of blood T cell repertoires in COVID-19. Profiling relied on immunoSEQ multiplex PCR, and the TCRdb table lists in-frame clones only, not all of them. The sample lists roughly 380,000 clones, roughly 90% occurring once. Sequencing input: peripheral blood. These receptors came from a woman between 35 and 50 years old with COVID-19, enrolled during active disease.

The rearrangement uses TRBV28 and TRBJ2-7; a weak D match, TRBD1 (6 bases). The CDR3 sequence is 15 residues long. Germline CDR1 reads MDHEN; CDR2 reads SYDVKM. V was cut by 3 bases and J by 0 bases, with 12 bases left in between. The CDR3 loop reads CASSFPQGSSYEQYF. In DNA form, the CDR3 reads TGTGCCAGCAGTTTCCCACAGGGTAGCTCCTACGAGCAGTACTTC.

The rearrangement joins TRBV2 to TRBJ2-1; 9 bases map to TRBD2. The CDR3 runs to 15 residues. Germline V gene lookup returns CDR1 SNHLY and CDR2 FYNNEI. With 6 bases clipped from V and 2 bases from J, the junction kept 5 bases outside the gene matches. CDR3 sequence reads: CASRVLAGTYNEQFF. CDR3 DNA sequence: TGTGCCAGCAGAGTTCTAGCGGGGACCTACAATGAGCAGTTCTTC. The variable domain in full, with the rest retrieved from reference TRBV2 and TRBJ2-1, is EPEVTQTPSHQVTQMGQEVILRCVPISNHLYFYWYRQILGQKVEFLVSFYNNEISEKSEIFDDQFSVERPDGSNFTLKIRSTKLEDSAMYFCASRVLAGTYNEQFFGPGTRLTVL.

The chain combines TRBV11-2 with TRBJ2-1; 11 bases map to TRBD2. Germline CDR1 SGHAT, CDR2 FQNNGV. CDR3 length: 18 residues. J was trimmed by 7 bases and V by 5 bases; bases with no gene match: 16. The chain's CDR3 is CASSHKATSGTYVNEQFF. The CDR3 DNA sequence: TGTGCCAGCAGCCATAAGGCGACTAGCGGGACCTATGTGAATGAGCAGTTCTTC.

The chain carries TRBV5-1 and TRBJ2-5, with TRBD2 matching 9 bases. J was trimmed by 1 base and V by 2 bases; bases with no gene match: 6. Per the germline V gene, CDR1 is SGHRS and CDR2 is YFSETQ. The CDR3 is 16 residues long. The CDR3 sequence: CASSLGTTSGQETQYF. The CDR3 bases are TGCGCCAGCAGCTTAGGGACGACTAGCGGCCAAGAGACCCAGTACTTC.

This clone was detected once. V gene TRBV7-9 combines with J gene TRBJ1-1; D gene uncertain. Germline loops: CDR1 SEHNR, CDR2 FQNEAQ (reference sequence). V lost 5 bases and J lost 0, with 7 bases in between. The CDR3 loop spans 13 amino acids. The CDR3 region has the DNA TGTGCCAGCAGCCCTCACTTGAACACTGAAGCTTTCTTT. Protein product: CASSPHLNTEAFF. The full variable domain, with the rest looked up from reference TRBV7-9 and TRBJ1-1, is DTGVSQNPRHKITKRGQNVTFRCDPISEHNRLYWYRQTLGQGPEFLTYFQNEAQLEKSRLLSDRFSAERPKGSFSTLEIQRTEQGDSAMYLCASSPHLNTEAFFGQGTRLTVV.

V usage is TRBV9 and J usage is TRBJ2-2, with TRBD2 matching over 8 bases. This CDR3 region has 15 residues. V lost 0 bases, J lost 6 bases, and 4 bases stayed unmatched. Germline loops: CDR1 SGDLS, CDR2 YYNGEE. In nucleotides, the CDR3 is TGTGCCAGCAGCGTAGCGGGGGGGGCTGCCGGGGAGCTGTTTTTT. Amino acids: CASSVAGGAAGELFF.

J is TRBJ1-1 and V is TRBV7-9; D gene ambiguous. V shed 3 bases and J shed 0 bases, with 8 bases lying between them. The CDR3 length is 14 residues. Germline V gene sequence: CDR1 SEHNR, CDR2 FQNEAQ (reference sequence). Here the CDR3 DNA reads TGTGCCAGCAGCTTTGGCCGTTTGAACACTGAAGCTTTCTTT. This gives the protein CASSFGRLNTEAFF. The variable domain in full, with the rest retrieved from reference TRBV7-9 and TRBJ1-1, is DTGVSQNPRHKITKRGQNVTFRCDPISEHNRLYWYRQTLGQGPEFLTYFQNEAQLEKSRLLSDRFSAERPKGSFSTLEIQRTEQGDSAMYLCASSFGRLNTEAFFGQGTRLTVV.

The rearrangement uses TRBV30 and TRBJ1-2, with D possibly matching TRBD1 (5 bases). Germline V gene lookup returns CDR1 GTSNPN and CDR2 SVGIG (reference sequence). The CDR3 is made up of 12 amino acids. V lost 4 bases and J lost 3, with 9 bases in between. CDR3 sequence: CAWTGGDYGYTF. The DNA of the CDR3 is TGTGCCTGGACAGGAGGGGACTATGGCTACACCTTC.

In this sample, this clone turned up once. V is TRBV14 and J is TRBJ2-6; D is uncertain. Germline CDR1 is SGHDN and CDR2 is FVKESK. This CDR3 spans 16 amino acids. The ends were cut back, 2 bases at V and 0 bases at J, with 8 bases in the middle. CDR3 amino acids: CASSQSGGSGANVLTF. The DNA of the CDR3 is TGTGCCAGCAGCCAATCAGGTGGCTCTGGGGCCAACGTCCTGACTTTC.

The chain links TRBV19 to TRBJ2-2, with D possibly matching TRBD1 (5 bases). The V gene lost 6 bases and the J gene lost 1 base, with 18 bases spanning the gap. The CDR3 extends over 17 amino acids. Germline V gives CDR1 LNHDA, CDR2 SQIVND (reference sequence). The CDR3 bases are TGTGCCAGTAGAATGGGCGGTGGGCAGGGGAACACCGGGGAGCTGTTTTTT. It translates to CASRMGGGQGNTGELFF.

The V call is TRBV7-2, the J call TRBJ2-7; 11 positions match TRBD2. This CDR3 region has 14 residues. In germline, CDR1 is SGHTA, CDR2 FQGNSA. The trim removed 5 bases at V and 4 bases at J, leaving 4 bases unmatched. DNA of the CDR3: TGTGCCAGCAGCCGGGGACTAGCGGCTTACGAGCAGTACTTC. Its translation: CASSRGLAAYEQYF.

The chain employs TRBV6-4 and TRBJ1-1; the D is unclear. The V gene lost 4 bases and the J gene lost 0 bases, with 6 bases spanning the gap. The CDR3 has 13 residues. From germline, CDR1 is MRHNA and CDR2 SNTAGT. The CDR3 DNA reads TGTGCCAGCAGTGTAGAAGTGAACACTGAAGCTTTCTTT. This codes for CASSVEVNTEAFF.

J is TRBJ1-5 and V is TRBV12-5; a weak D match, TRBD1 (5 bases). Germline CDR1 LGHNT, CDR2 FRNRAP. The CDR3 runs to 15 residues. Trimming pared 6 bases from V and 5 bases from J, leaving 17 bases between. This chain's CDR3 is CASGRGGLIYQPQHF. The CDR3 nucleotides are TGTGCTAGTGGCCGCGGGGGACTTATCTATCAGCCCCAGCATTTT.

The chain has TRBV7-2 and TRBJ1-1; the D is unclear. This CDR3 is 13 amino acids long. Germline CDR1 is SGHTA and CDR2 is FQGNSA. V dropped 7 bases and J dropped 0 bases, with 9 bases sitting between them. The CDR3 bases are TGTGCCAGCACTAGCCGGGTGAACACTGAAGCTTTCTTT. Translation gives CASTSRVNTEAFF.

The chain joins TRBV19 to TRBJ1-2, with D uncertain. CDR1 and CDR2 (germline): LNHDA, SQIVND (reference sequence). The CDR3 is 15 amino acids. V was trimmed by 6 bases and J by 8 bases, leaving 22 bases between them. The CDR3 spells CASSPWWADTTGYTF. CDR3 in DNA: TGTGCCAGTAGCCCATGGTGGGCCGATACCACCGGCTACACCTTC.

This clone was recorded a few times. The chain has TRBV5-4 and TRBJ1-1, with TRBD1 matching 9 bases. Per germline, CDR1 SGHNT and CDR2 YYREEE (reference sequence). J was trimmed by 5 bases and V by 4 bases; bases with no gene match: 6. The CDR3 sequence is 14 residues long. The DNA of the CDR3 is TGTGCCAGCAGCCACAACAGGGGGCGAACTGAAGCTTTCTTT. Amino acids: CASSHNRGRTEAFF.

The chain links TRBV6-6 to TRBJ1-6; D is perhaps TRBD1 (6 bases). The germline V gene has CDR1 MNHNY and CDR2 SVGAGI (reference sequence). Trimming left V 5 bases short and J 6 bases short, with 20 bases between. The CDR3 runs to 17 residues. The CDR3 DNA sequence: TGTGCCAGCAGTCTGATTGGACAGCGGGGTCTTAATTCACCCCTCCACTTT. Protein product: CASSLIGQRGLNSPLHF.

J is TRBJ2-2 and V is TRBV11-2, with 11 bases that match TRBD1. V shed 1 base and J 4 bases; nucleotides not matched to a gene: 2. This CDR3 spans 16 amino acids. Germline CDR1 is SGHAT and CDR2 is FQNNGV. The chain's CDR3 is CASSLGGTGGTGELFF. CDR3 DNA: TGTGCCAGCAGCTTAGGAGGGACAGGGGGCACCGGGGAGCTGTTTTTT.

The chain combines TRBV2 with TRBJ1-6; D uncertain. The germline CDR1 and CDR2 sequences are SNHLY and FYNNEI. The CDR3 loop spans 17 amino acids. V was clipped by 2 bases and J by 0 bases, with 11 bases between them. The CDR3 DNA sequence: TGTGCCAGCAGTGAATGGAGGGCGAGCTCCTATAATTCACCCCTCCACTTT. It yields the protein CASSEWRASSYNSPLHF.

This chain uses TRBV4-3 with TRBJ1-2; unclear D gene. V was cut by 1 base and J by 7 bases, with 13 bases left in between. Germline CDR1 and CDR2: LGHNA and YSLEER. The CDR3 has 14 residues. The CDR3 DNA follows: TGCGCCAGCAGCCAAGGTGGAGGGCTCCGTGGCTACACCTTC. It encodes CASSQGGGLRGYTF.

The rearrangement links TRBV27 to TRBJ1-3, with D perhaps TRBD1 (6 bases). In germline, CDR1 is MNHEY, CDR2 SMNVEV (reference sequence). This CDR3 is built from 17 residues. V was shortened by 0 bases and J by 2 bases, with 14 bases between the two germline ends. CDR3 sequence (DNA): TGTGCCAGCAGTTTATCCGGCGGGGGGCTGGCTGGAAACACCATATATTTT. Protein sequence: CASSLSGGGLAGNTIYF.